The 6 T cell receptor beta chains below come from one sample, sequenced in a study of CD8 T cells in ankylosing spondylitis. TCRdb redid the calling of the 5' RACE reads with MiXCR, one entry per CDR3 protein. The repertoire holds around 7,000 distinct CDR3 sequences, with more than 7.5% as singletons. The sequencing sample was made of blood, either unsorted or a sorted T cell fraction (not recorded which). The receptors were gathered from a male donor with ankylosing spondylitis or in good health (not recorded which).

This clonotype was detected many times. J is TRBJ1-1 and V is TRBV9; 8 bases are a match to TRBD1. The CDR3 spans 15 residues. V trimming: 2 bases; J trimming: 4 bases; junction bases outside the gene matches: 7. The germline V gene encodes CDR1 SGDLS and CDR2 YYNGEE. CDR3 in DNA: TGTGCCAGCAGCGTCGCAGGACAGGGAGCCACTGAAGCTTTCTTT. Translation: CASSVAGQGATEAFF.

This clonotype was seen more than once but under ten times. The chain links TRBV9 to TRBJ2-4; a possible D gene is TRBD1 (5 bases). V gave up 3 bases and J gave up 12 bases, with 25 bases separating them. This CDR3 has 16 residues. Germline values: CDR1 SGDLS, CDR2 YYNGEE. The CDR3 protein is CASSGSKGQVLTDQYF. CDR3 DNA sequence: TGTGCCAGCAGCGGATCAAAGGGGCAGGTCCTAACGGATCAGTACTTC.

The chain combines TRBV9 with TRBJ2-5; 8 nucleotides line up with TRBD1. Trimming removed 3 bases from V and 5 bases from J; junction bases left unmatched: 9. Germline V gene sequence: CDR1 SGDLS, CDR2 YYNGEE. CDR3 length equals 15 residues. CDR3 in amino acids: CASSGTGTGDETQYF. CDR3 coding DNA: TGTGCCAGCAGCGGCACCGGGACAGGCGATGAGACCCAGTACTTC.

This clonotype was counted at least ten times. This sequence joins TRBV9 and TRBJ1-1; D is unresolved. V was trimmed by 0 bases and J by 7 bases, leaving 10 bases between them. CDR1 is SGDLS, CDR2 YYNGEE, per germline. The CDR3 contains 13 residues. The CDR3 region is CASSVGQGFEAFF. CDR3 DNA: TGTGCCAGCAGCGTAGGCCAAGGGTTTGAAGCTTTCTTT.

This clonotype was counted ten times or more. This CDR3 is CASSARYGEGTGELFF. The CDR3 DNA reads as TGTGCCAGCAGCGCCAGATACGGGGAGGGCACCGGGGAGCTGTTTTTT. The rearrangement uses TRBV9 and TRBJ2-2; 7 nucleotides match TRBD2. The CDR3 totals 16 residues. Trimming cost V 3 bases and J 4 bases; bases outside gene matches: 9. Germline-derived CDR1 and CDR2 are SGDLS and YYNGEE. The variable domain in full, with the rest retrieved from reference TRBV9 and TRBJ2-2, is DSGVTQTPKHLITATGQRVTLRCSPRSGDLSVYWYQQSLDQGLQFLIQYYNGEERAKGNILERFSAQQFPDLHSELNLSSLELGDSALYFCASSARYGEGTGELFFGEGSRLTVL.

This CDR3 is CASASGSLNEQFF. The CDR3 DNA follows: TGTGCCAGCGCTAGCGGGAGCCTGAATGAGCAGTTCTTC. V usage is TRBV9 and J usage is TRBJ2-1; 10 nucleotides agree with TRBD2. Germline CDR1 reads SGDLS; CDR2 reads YYNGEE. The CDR3 runs to 13 residues. V shed 7 bases and J 7 bases; nucleotides not matched to a gene: 5.